The table lists the clone carrying this T cell receptor beta chain with a few counts. What it recognizes is unknown. This sample was included in a study of T-cell memory formation after mild COVID-19. Notes on the study in general: Largely, contracting CD4+ clones fell within CM and EM, and contracting CD8+ clones within EMRA. Contracting clones, day 15 to 85, had balanced CD4/CD8, and later expanders favored CD4+. Whether day 37 second-wave clones are SARS-CoV-2-specific was not confirmed.

The CDR3 consists of 14 residues. Germline V gene sequence: CDR1 SGHRS, CDR2 YFSETQ. V was shortened by 4 bases and J by 5 bases, with 15 bases between the two germline ends. Constant-segment-primed 5'RACE gave TCR alpha and TCR beta cDNA libraries with sample barcodes and UMIs. TCRdb re-called the 5' RACE reads through MiXCR, storing one row per CDR3 protein. The sample has roughly 350,000 distinct CDR3 sequences, under 25% seen once; the top ten hold around 12%. This TCR was recovered from an adult woman who had mild COVID-19 (a few samples of this study predate the infection). Cell type and time point are not known. The rearrangement uses TRBV5-1 and TRBJ1-1; a possible D gene is TRBD1 (6 bases). Sample: PBMCs or a T cell subset sorted from them (not recorded which). Written as DNA, the CDR3 is TGCGCCAGCAGCCTGTCGGGGGCGTGGACTGAAGCTTTCTTT. Residues: CASSLSGAWTEAFF.